This is a list of T cell receptor beta chains from one sample in a study of shared clonotypes between healthy human individuals. Clones were sequenced by immunoSEQ multiplex PCR, and TCRdb holds only the in-frame ones, with some missing. The sample consists of over 2 million clones, about 95% of them appearing once. Source material: naive CD8+ T cells sorted from blood. These receptors were collected from a man between 18 and 29 years old in good health. The CDR3 runs from the conserved cysteine through the conserved F or W. Each record gives: clone size, J gene, D gene, V gene, CDR3 DNA, CDR3 protein. A D gene is named only where the DNA matches it firmly. Clone size is stated in some rows and not others, as once, few, many or a class when expanded.

abundance: -; j_gene: TRBJ2-7; d_gene: -; v_gene: TRBV6-6; CDR3nt: TGTGCCAGCAGCCACCAAACCTACGAGCAGTACTTC; CDR3aa: CASSHQTYEQYF
abundance: -; j_gene: TRBJ2-7; d_gene: -; v_gene: TRBV5-1; CDR3nt: TGCGCCAGCAGCTTGTTACAGGGTGGGAACGAGCAGTACTTC; CDR3aa: CASSLLQGGNEQYF
abundance: -; j_gene: TRBJ2-1; d_gene: -; v_gene: TRBV14; CDR3nt: TGTGCCAGCAGCCAAGATCGGGCAGGGGTTAGCTCCTACAATGAGCAGTTCTTC; CDR3aa: CASSQDRAGVSSYNEQFF
abundance: -; j_gene: TRBJ2-7; d_gene: -; v_gene: TRBV4-3; CDR3nt: TGCGCCAGCAGCCCCGGACAAGGAGACTACGAGCAGTACTTC; CDR3aa: CASSPGQGDYEQYF
abundance: -; j_gene: TRBJ1-6; d_gene: -; v_gene: TRBV9; CDR3nt: TGTGCCAGCAGCCCGAACTACGGGCCGGAGTCACCCCTCCACTTT; CDR3aa: CASSPNYGPESPLHF
abundance: -; j_gene: TRBJ2-7; d_gene: -; v_gene: TRBV11-1; CDR3nt: TGTGCCAGCAGCCTGGCCAGGGGTGGCCCTTTCTACGAGCAGTACTTC; CDR3aa: CASSLARGGPFYEQYF
abundance: -; j_gene: TRBJ1-6; d_gene: -; v_gene: TRBV6-5; CDR3nt: TGTGCCAGCAGTTACTCGAAACAGGGTTATTCACCCCTCCACTTT; CDR3aa: CASSYSKQGYSPLHF
abundance: -; j_gene: TRBJ2-5; d_gene: -; v_gene: TRBV10-2; CDR3nt: TGCGCCAGCAGTGAGGCTAGGATGGGAGAGACCCAGTACTTC; CDR3aa: CASSEARMGETQYF
abundance: -; j_gene: TRBJ2-1; d_gene: TRBD2; v_gene: TRBV9; CDR3nt: TGTGCCAGCAGCGTGACTAGCGGGGTCTACAATGAGCAGTTCTTC; CDR3aa: CASSVTSGVYNEQFF
abundance: -; j_gene: TRBJ2-5; d_gene: TRBD2; v_gene: TRBV23-1; CDR3nt: TGCGCCAGCAGTCACAGACTAGCTATTGAACAAGAGACCCAGTACTTC; CDR3aa: CASSHRLAIEQETQYF
abundance: many; j_gene: TRBJ1-1; d_gene: -; v_gene: TRBV30; CDR3nt: TGTGCCTGTCGGGGGGTCGCAGCTTTCTTT; CDR3aa: CACRGVAAFF
abundance: -; j_gene: TRBJ2-7; d_gene: TRBD2; v_gene: TRBV5-1; CDR3nt: TGCGCCAGCAGCTCGGGACTAGCGGGGGGGCTCGAGCAGTACTTC; CDR3aa: CASSSGLAGGLEQYF
abundance: -; j_gene: TRBJ2-3; d_gene: TRBD2; v_gene: TRBV11-2; CDR3nt: TGTGCCAGCAGCTCGCGACTAGCGGGGTTTACAGATACGCAGTATTTT; CDR3aa: CASSSRLAGFTDTQYF
abundance: -; j_gene: TRBJ2-7; d_gene: -; v_gene: TRBV6-5; CDR3nt: TGTGCCAGCAGTTACTCGGGGCACCTCTACGAGCAGTACTTC; CDR3aa: CASSYSGHLYEQYF
abundance: -; j_gene: TRBJ1-4; d_gene: TRBD1; v_gene: TRBV27; CDR3nt: TGTGCCAGCAGTCAGACAGGGTTGCAAAAACTGTTTTTT; CDR3aa: CASSQTGLQKLFF
abundance: -; j_gene: TRBJ2-7; d_gene: TRBD2; v_gene: TRBV27; CDR3nt: TGTGCCAGCGGGGGACTAGCCTCGGCCCACGAGCAGTACTTC; CDR3aa: CASGGLASAHEQYF
abundance: -; j_gene: TRBJ2-7; d_gene: -; v_gene: TRBV5-8; CDR3nt: TGTGCCAGCAGCTTGGCTGGGGGGGCCAACGAGCAGTACTTC; CDR3aa: CASSLAGGANEQYF
abundance: -; j_gene: TRBJ2-3; d_gene: -; v_gene: TRBV2; CDR3nt: TGTGCCATAGGCGGAGGGGATACGCAGTATTTT; CDR3aa: CAIGGGDTQYF
abundance: once; j_gene: TRBJ1-2; d_gene: TRBD1; v_gene: TRBV27; CDR3nt: TGTGCCAGCAGTTTATCCCGGCGACAGGGTTCCGTCTATGGCTACACCTTC; CDR3aa: CASSLSRRQGSVYGYTF
abundance: once; j_gene: TRBJ1-3; d_gene: -; v_gene: TRBV27; CDR3nt: TGTGCCAGCAGTTCTTTTTCGGAGGGGGCTGGAAACACCATATATTTT; CDR3aa: CASSSFSEGAGNTIYF
abundance: -; j_gene: TRBJ2-7; d_gene: TRBD1; v_gene: TRBV11-2; CDR3nt: TGTGCCAGCAGCTTAGGCTGGGGACAGGACTTTTCCTACGAGCAGTACTTC; CDR3aa: CASSLGWGQDFSYEQYF
abundance: -; j_gene: TRBJ2-1; d_gene: TRBD1; v_gene: TRBV30; CDR3nt: TGTGCCTGTCCGGGACAGGAAGACAATGAGCAGTTCTTC; CDR3aa: CACPGQEDNEQFF
abundance: -; j_gene: TRBJ1-1; d_gene: -; v_gene: TRBV28; CDR3nt: TGTGCCAGCAGTTTATTTGGGGTGAACACTGAAGCTTTCTTT; CDR3aa: CASSLFGVNTEAFF
abundance: -; j_gene: TRBJ2-7; d_gene: TRBD1; v_gene: TRBV7-9; CDR3nt: TGTGCCAGCAGCTTTGTTGGGACAGGGCTCTACGAGCAGTACTTC; CDR3aa: CASSFVGTGLYEQYF
abundance: -; j_gene: TRBJ2-2; d_gene: -; v_gene: TRBV29-1; CDR3nt: TGCAGCGTTCAATGGCCAGTGGCCGGGGAGCTGTTTTTT; CDR3aa: CSVQWPVAGELFF
abundance: -; j_gene: TRBJ2-2; d_gene: -; v_gene: TRBV7-8; CDR3nt: TGTGCCAGCAGCTTACGGGACTCAGACACCGGGGAGCTGTTTTTT; CDR3aa: CASSLRDSDTGELFF
abundance: -; j_gene: TRBJ2-3; d_gene: TRBD2; v_gene: TRBV7-6; CDR3nt: TGTGCCAGCAGCGAAGGACTAGCGGGGGGATGGGCAGATACGCAGTATTTT; CDR3aa: CASSEGLAGGWADTQYF
abundance: -; j_gene: TRBJ2-7; d_gene: -; v_gene: TRBV5-4; CDR3nt: TGTGCCAGCAGCTTGGTCGCAGGGGACTCCTACGAGCAGTACTTC; CDR3aa: CASSLVAGDSYEQYF
abundance: few; j_gene: TRBJ2-2; d_gene: -; v_gene: TRBV19; CDR3nt: TGTGCCAGTAGTATCATCAATCTGAACACCGGGGAGCTGTTTTTT; CDR3aa: CASSIINLNTGELFF
abundance: -; j_gene: TRBJ2-7; d_gene: -; v_gene: TRBV2; CDR3nt: TGTGCCAGCAGTGAAGCCGGACTCGGGTACGAGCAGTACTTC; CDR3aa: CASSEAGLGYEQYF
abundance: -; j_gene: TRBJ2-7; d_gene: -; v_gene: TRBV11-2; CDR3nt: TGTGCCAGCAGCTTCGATATACAGGTCGAGCAGTACTTC; CDR3aa: CASSFDIQVEQYF
abundance: -; j_gene: TRBJ2-2; d_gene: -; v_gene: TRBV6-6; CDR3nt: TGTGCCAGCAGACCCCCGCGCGACGTTAACACCGGGGAGCTGTTTTTT; CDR3aa: CASRPPRDVNTGELFF
abundance: -; j_gene: TRBJ2-1; d_gene: TRBD1; v_gene: TRBV7-9; CDR3nt: TGTGCCAGCAGCTCGGGACAGGGGGCGTACAATGAGCAGTTCTTC; CDR3aa: CASSSGQGAYNEQFF
abundance: -; j_gene: TRBJ2-3; d_gene: -; v_gene: TRBV30; CDR3nt: TGTGCCTGGAGTCAGGGGCCCACAGATACGCAGTATTTT; CDR3aa: CAWSQGPTDTQYF
abundance: -; j_gene: TRBJ1-5; d_gene: -; v_gene: TRBV10-2; CDR3nt: TGCGCCAGCAGTGAGGCGGAGAGAATAGGGCCCCAGCATTTT; CDR3aa: CASSEAERIGPQHF
abundance: -; j_gene: TRBJ2-7; d_gene: -; v_gene: TRBV19; CDR3nt: TGTGCCAGTAGTTCTTCGTACGAGCAGTACTTC; CDR3aa: CASSSSYEQYF
abundance: -; j_gene: TRBJ2-7; d_gene: -; v_gene: TRBV5-5; CDR3nt: TGTGCCAGCAGCTTGATGGAAGCCTACGAGCAGTACTTC; CDR3aa: CASSLMEAYEQYF
abundance: -; j_gene: TRBJ2-3; d_gene: TRBD2; v_gene: TRBV7-8; CDR3nt: TGTGCCAGCAGCTTAGAAATTCTAGCGGGCACAGATACGCAGTATTTT; CDR3aa: CASSLEILAGTDTQYF
abundance: -; j_gene: TRBJ2-2; d_gene: -; v_gene: TRBV9; CDR3nt: TGTGCCAGCCCTTTCGGGGCAGGGCGAAACACCGGGGAGCTGTTTTTT; CDR3aa: CASPFGAGRNTGELFF
abundance: -; j_gene: TRBJ2-7; d_gene: -; v_gene: TRBV9; CDR3nt: TGTGCCAGCAGCGCCCGGCAGAACGAGCAGTACTTC; CDR3aa: CASSARQNEQYF
abundance: -; j_gene: TRBJ2-7; d_gene: -; v_gene: TRBV5-1; CDR3nt: TGCGCCAGCAGTGTAGGTAGCGGTGGGGGTTACGAGCAGTACTTC; CDR3aa: CASSVGSGGGYEQYF
abundance: -; j_gene: TRBJ2-7; d_gene: -; v_gene: TRBV4-3; CDR3nt: TGCGCCAGCAGCCAAGAAAATGGACCTTTAGGGGGCGAGCAGTACTTC; CDR3aa: CASSQENGPLGGEQYF
abundance: -; j_gene: TRBJ2-7; d_gene: -; v_gene: TRBV10-2; CDR3nt: TGCGCCAGCAGCGAGCCGGAAGGTAACTACGAGCAGTACTTC; CDR3aa: CASSEPEGNYEQYF